This TCR beta chain was recorded in a study of regulatory dendritic cells for organ transplantation. General study findings and limits: The authors noted considerable between-person heterogeneity in alloreactive memory CD8+ cells. Naive T cells showed high diversity, memory cells less, memory CD8+ least. Mature dendritic cells appeared to drive more memory CD8+ clonal expansion than regulatory ones.

Sequencing used immunoSEQ multiplex PCR; TCRdb keeps in-frame clones, though not all of them. The sample consists of under 35,000 clones, roughly 84% of them appearing once. FACS sorted CD4+ or CD8+ T cells into CD45RA+ naive and CD45RO+ memory. V shed 0 bases and J 2 bases; nucleotides not matched to a gene: 2. The CDR3 runs to 14 residues. The germline gives CDR1 SGDLS, CDR2 YYNGEE. Remarks on this clone: Its antigen is unknown.

This TCR was sampled from a human donor in good health. The rearrangement joins TRBV9 to TRBJ2-7; TRBD1 matches 7 bases. Sequenced: naive CD8+ T cells from blood. Subset described: CD45RA+ naive T cells. In DNA form, the CDR3 reads TGTGCCAGCAGCGTAGGGGACAGAGCCTACGAGCAGTACTTC. Translated: CASSVGDRAYEQYF.